The T cell receptor (beta chain) under discussion was sequenced for a study of blood T cell repertoires in COVID-19. As for the study in general: Some COVID-19 samples were acute and others convalescent; all came from the United States, Italy and Spain. Nucleic acid was either cDNA or gDNA, and it came from T cells, B-cell-depleted T cells, or PBMCs.

The J segment lost 15 bases and the V segment lost 2 bases, leaving 10 bases of the junction unmatched. Germline loops: CDR1 GTSNPN, CDR2 SVGIG (reference sequence). The CDR3 loop spans 12 amino acids. TCRdb keeps only in-frame clones here, not all; method: immunoSEQ multiplex PCR. The table shows roughly 500,000 clones, with less than 90% occurring only once. Source material: PBMCs or T cells enriched from blood (not recorded which). This chain joins TRBV30 and TRBJ1-5, with 7 bases that match TRBD1. The clonotype originates from a woman in her sixties or seventies who had recovered from COVID-19. This CDR3 reads CAWSHPGTVLHF. The CDR3 nucleotides read TGTGCCTGGAGTCACCCCGGGACAGTCTTGCATTTT.